These T cell receptor beta chains were read from a single sample in a study of T cell responses to AZD1222 COVID-19 vaccine. TCRdb's table, derived via immunoSEQ multiplex PCR, lists solely in-frame clones and lacks some. The sample contains about 60,000 clones, around 88% of which appear only once. The sample in question was peripheral blood, obtained 28 days after the second AZD1222 dose. The receptors derive from an adult who received the AZD1222 COVID-19 vaccine. The CDR3 runs from the conserved cysteine through the conserved F or W. The order of the fields is D gene, clone size, V gene, J gene, CDR3 protein, CDR3 DNA. The D gene is left open where the match is weak. Clone sizes are given selectively: once, few, many, or a class where the clone is expanded.

-,-,TRBV6-5,TRBJ1-5,CASSYGGGHSNQPQHF,TGTGCCAGCAGTTACGGGGGAGGGCATAGCAATCAGCCCCAGCATTTT
TRBD1,-,TRBV19,TRBJ1-5,CASTQTGASNQPQHF,TGTGCCAGTACCCAGACAGGGGCGAGCAATCAGCCCCAGCATTTT
-,-,TRBV4-2,TRBJ1-1,CASSQVGGATEAFF,TGTGCCAGCAGCCAAGTAGGAGGGGCCACTGAAGCTTTCTTT
TRBD2,-,TRBV9,TRBJ2-2,CASSTPGGLAGAQNTGELFF,TGTGCCAGCAGCACGCCTGGTGGGCTAGCGGGAGCCCAGAACACCGGGGAGCTGTTTTTT
-,once,TRBV2,TRBJ1-1,CASSESAKNTEAFF,TGTGCCAGCAGTGAATCCGCTAAGAACACTGAAGCTTTCTTT
-,-,TRBV2,TRBJ2-5,CASSEDRVRVQYF,TGTGCCAGCAGTGAAGACAGGGTTCGGGTCCAGTACTTC
-,-,TRBV4-3,TRBJ2-2,CASSQGTANTGELFF,TGCGCCAGCAGCCAAGGGACAGCGAACACCGGGGAGCTGTTTTTT
TRBD2,-,TRBV5-1,TRBJ2-1,CASSVSTAGVNEQFF,TGCGCCAGCAGCGTCTCCACTGCGGGGGTTAATGAGCAGTTCTTC
TRBD1,-,TRBV7-3,TRBJ2-1,CASSLTSGTALNEQFF,TGTGCCAGCAGCTTAACGTCCGGGACAGCCCTCAATGAGCAGTTCTTC
TRBD2,-,TRBV11-3,TRBJ2-2,CASSLGRRAGIYGTGELFF,TGTGCCAGCAGCTTAGGGAGGAGAGCGGGGATCTACGGCACCGGGGAGCTGTTTTTT
TRBD1,-,TRBV2,TRBJ1-5,CASSSRAGGMNQPQHF,TGTGCCAGCAGCTCTAGGGCAGGGGGAATGAATCAGCCCCAGCATTTT
-,-,TRBV29-1,TRBJ1-4,CSASTANEKLFF,TGCAGCGCTTCTACGGCTAATGAAAAACTGTTTTTT
TRBD1,-,TRBV2,TRBJ1-1,CASSVQGYTEAFF,TGTGCCAGCAGTGTACAGGGGTACACTGAAGCTTTCTTT
-,-,TRBV6-5,TRBJ1-5,CASDQALNQPQHF,TGTGCCAGCGACCAGGCCCTCAATCAGCCCCAGCATTTT
-,-,TRBV28,TRBJ1-2,CASLDRTVYGYTF,TGTGCCAGCTTAGACCGGACGGTCTATGGCTACACCTTC
-,-,TRBV5-1,TRBJ1-2,CASRPVPGGYGYTF,TGCGCCAGCAGACCCGTCCCGGGAGGCTATGGCTACACCTTC
-,-,TRBV28,TRBJ1-5,CASTQVDQPQHF,TGTGCCAGCACACAGGTTGATCAGCCCCAGCATTTT
-,-,TRBV27,TRBJ2-5,CASSLKGRTETQYF,TGTGCCAGCAGTTTAAAGGGGAGGACGGAGACCCAGTACTTC